The 18 T cell receptor beta chains below come from one sample, sequenced in a study of identical twins. TCRdb called the 5' RACE reads again in MiXCR, with one record for every CDR3 protein. This sample yields about 260,000 distinct CDR3 sequences, of which about 7% are seen a single time; 3% to 4% belongs to the top ten. The data were also submitted as part of a second study, on yellow fever vaccine responses in identical twins.

What was sequenced was memory (CD45RO+) T cells sorted from blood. These receptors came from a young woman in good health.

This clonotype has ten or more counts. The gene calls are TRBV12-3 or TRBV12-4 and TRBJ2-1, with TRBD2 matching over 8 bases. The CDR3 is 16 amino acids. Unmatched junction bases numbered 9, after V lost 7 bases and J lost 1 base. The chain's CDR3 is CASKPGLVRSYNEQFF. CDR3 nucleotides: TGTGCCAGCAAGCCGGGACTAGTGAGGTCCTACAATGAGCAGTTCTTC.

The V and J genes are TRBV28 and TRBJ1-1, with unresolved D. Germline V lookup: CDR1 MDHEN, CDR2 SYDVKM. Trimming removed 3 bases from V and 2 bases from J, with 10 bases in between. The CDR3 runs 14 residues. CDR3 amino acids: CASSFRTRNTEAFF. CDR3 bases: TGTGCCAGCAGTTTCCGCACCAGAAACACTGAAGCTTTCTTT.

This chain joins TRBV5-1 and TRBJ2-3, with 7 bases aligning to TRBD1. The CDR3 has 14 residues. The germline gives CDR1 SGHRS, CDR2 YFSETQ. The J segment lost 5 bases and the V segment lost 3 bases, leaving 6 bases of the junction unmatched. CDR3: CASSSTGYLDTQYF. DNA for the CDR3: TGCGCCAGCAGCTCGACAGGGTACCTAGATACGCAGTATTTT.

The gene calls are TRBV7-9 and TRBJ2-6; 7 bases fit TRBD2. The germline gives CDR1 SEHNR, CDR2 FQNEAQ (reference sequence). Unmatched junction bases numbered 7, after V lost 8 bases and J lost 0 bases. The CDR3 runs 16 residues. CDR3 coding DNA: TGTGCCAGCTTGGGAGGGGATAACTCTGGGGCCAACGTCCTGACTTTC. It encodes CASLGGDNSGANVLTF.

V is TRBV27 and J is TRBJ1-5, with TRBD1 matching over 7 bases. From germline, CDR1 is MNHEY and CDR2 SMNVEV (reference sequence). CDR3 length: 15 residues. J was trimmed by 5 bases and V by 5 bases; bases with no gene match: 9. CDR3 amino acids: CASSPRPDRHQPQHF. In DNA, the CDR3 is TGTGCCAGCAGTCCCCGCCCGGACAGGCATCAGCCCCAGCATTTT.

This clonotype has at least ten counts. The genes are TRBV7-9 and TRBJ2-7; D is possibly TRBD1 or TRBD2 (5 bases each). With 1 base removed from V and 2 bases from J, the gap between germline ends came to 15 bases. Germline CDR1 is SEHNR and CDR2 is FQNEAQ (reference sequence). The CDR3 totals 16 residues. This chain's CDR3 is CASSLDGAGSPYEQYF. The CDR3 DNA follows: TGTGCCAGCAGCTTAGATGGGGCAGGGAGCCCCTACGAGCAGTACTTC.

This clonotype was recorded at least ten times. This rearrangement joins TRBV20-1 to TRBJ2-2; the match to TRBD2 covers 8 bases. The CDR3 runs 19 residues. V lost 0 bases to trimming and J lost 5 bases; unmatched junction nucleotides: 17. Germline CDR1 DFQATT, CDR2 SNEGSKA (reference sequence). CDR3 residues: CSARDTISGKVGKTGELFF. CDR3 nucleotide sequence: TGCAGTGCTAGAGATACCATTAGCGGGAAGGTCGGGAAGACCGGGGAGCTGTTTTTT.

Concerning this clonotype: Being one base from a much bigger clone, this may be a read error. V and J are TRBV3-1 and TRBJ2-2, with 8 bases lining up with TRBD2. The CDR3 has 18 amino acids. Germline V lookup: CDR1 LGHDT, CDR2 YNNKEL (reference sequence). CDR3: CTSSLAPLAGLNTGELFF. In nucleotides, the CDR3 is TGTACCAGCAGTTTAGCGCCGTTAGCGGGGCTTAACACCGGGGAGCTGTTTTTT.

This clonotype was picked up a small number of times. The chain employs TRBV20-1 and TRBJ2-7; 7 bases match TRBD1. V was pared by 6 bases and J by 5 bases, with 7 bases of the junction left unmatched. The CDR3 totals 12 residues. The germline CDR1 and CDR2 sequences are DFQATT and SNEGSKA (reference sequence). The CDR3 DNA sequence: TGCAGTGCACAAAAGGGGGCGAACGAGCAGTACGTC. It specifies CSAQKGANEQYV.

This clonotype has only a few counts. The chain is built from TRBV15 and TRBJ1-1; D perhaps matches TRBD1 (5 bases). Trimming stripped 0 bases from V and 3 bases from J, with 11 bases between. CDR3 length: 15 amino acids. Per germline, CDR1 LNHNV and CDR2 YYDKDF (reference sequence). CDR3 loop: CATSREGELYTEAFF. The CDR3 nucleotides read TGTGCCACCAGCAGAGAGGGGGAGTTGTACACTGAAGCTTTCTTT.

This clonotype has only a few counts. The chain couples TRBV2 to TRBJ2-7, with D maybe TRBD1 (5 bases). Trimming cost V 5 bases and J 3 bases, with 8 bases left between them. CDR1 is SNHLY and CDR2 is FYNNEI in the germline V gene. The CDR3 sequence is 12 residues long. The CDR3 DNA sequence: TGTGCCAGCAGTTGGGGCTACTACGAGCAGTACTTC. Amino acids: CASSWGYYEQYF.

This clonotype came up many times. The CDR3 DNA is TGCGCCAGCAGCCAACCGACAGCCGGGGGAGCTAACTATGGCTACACCTTC. Amino acids: CASSQPTAGGANYGYTF. The rearrangement joins TRBV4-1 to TRBJ1-2; perhaps TRBD1 as D (5 bases). Trimming took 2 bases from V and 0 from J, leaving 16 bases between them. The CDR3 consists of 17 residues. Germline values: CDR1 MGHRA, CDR2 YSYEKL.

Only a few counts were recorded for this clonotype. V is TRBV20-1 and J is TRBJ2-2; 12 bases align to TRBD2. Germline loops: CDR1 DFQATT, CDR2 SNEGSKA (reference sequence). The ends lost 0 bases at V and 0 bases at J; junction bases unmatched: 5. CDR3 length: 18 amino acids. CDR3 sequence reads: CSARDLASGGANTGELFF. CDR3 nucleotides: TGCAGTGCTAGAGATCTGGCTAGCGGGGGGGCGAACACCGGGGAGCTGTTTTTT.

CDR3 sequence reads: CSASPIQRDSYEQYF. As DNA, the CDR3 is TGCAGTGCTAGCCCCATCCAGCGAGACTCCTACGAGCAGTACTTC. This sequence joins TRBV20-1 and TRBJ2-7; D is undetermined. Trimming cost V 3 bases and J 0 bases, with 15 bases left between them. This CDR3 has 15 amino acids. The V gene's germline CDR1 is DFQATT and CDR2 SNEGSKA (reference sequence).

This clonotype was detected ten times or more. The rearrangement links TRBV24-1 to TRBJ2-1, with D tentatively TRBD2 (6 bases). The CDR3 length is 16 residues. CDR1 is KGHDR, CDR2 SFDVKD, per germline. Trimming pared 2 bases from V and 0 bases from J, leaving 10 bases between. The CDR3 loop reads CATSDWDGSSYNEQFF. DNA of the CDR3: TGTGCCACCAGTGATTGGGACGGGAGCTCCTACAATGAGCAGTTCTTC.

Many counts were recorded for this clonotype. This sequence joins TRBV3-1 and TRBJ1-5; tentative D call: TRBD1 (6 bases). Trimming left V 4 bases short and J 5 bases short, with 12 bases between. The CDR3 is 14 residues long. Per germline, CDR1 LGHDT and CDR2 YNNKEL (reference sequence). CDR3 sequence (DNA): TGTGCCAGCAGCCCTACAGGGCGTGATCAGCCCCAGCATTTT. Translated: CASSPTGRDQPQHF.

At least ten counts were recorded for this clonotype. The chain combines TRBV6-4 with TRBJ2-3; D not resolved. The V end was cut by 2 bases, the J end by 0 bases, with 6 bases between. From germline, CDR1 is MRHNA and CDR2 SNTAGT. The CDR3 runs to 14 residues. The CDR3 sequence is CASSDKGSTDTQYF. CDR3 in DNA: TGTGCCAGCAGTGACAAAGGAAGCACAGATACGCAGTATTTT.

V and J are TRBV10-3 and TRBJ2-1; 12 bases line up with TRBD2. The CDR3 spans 16 residues. V was pared by 6 bases and J by 12 bases, with 15 bases of the junction left unmatched. CDR1 ENHRY and CDR2 SYGVKD come from the germline V gene. The CDR3 DNA follows: TGTGCCATCAGCCTCAGGACTAGCGGGGACATCGGGGTGCAGTTCTTC. Its translation is CAISLRTSGDIGVQFF.